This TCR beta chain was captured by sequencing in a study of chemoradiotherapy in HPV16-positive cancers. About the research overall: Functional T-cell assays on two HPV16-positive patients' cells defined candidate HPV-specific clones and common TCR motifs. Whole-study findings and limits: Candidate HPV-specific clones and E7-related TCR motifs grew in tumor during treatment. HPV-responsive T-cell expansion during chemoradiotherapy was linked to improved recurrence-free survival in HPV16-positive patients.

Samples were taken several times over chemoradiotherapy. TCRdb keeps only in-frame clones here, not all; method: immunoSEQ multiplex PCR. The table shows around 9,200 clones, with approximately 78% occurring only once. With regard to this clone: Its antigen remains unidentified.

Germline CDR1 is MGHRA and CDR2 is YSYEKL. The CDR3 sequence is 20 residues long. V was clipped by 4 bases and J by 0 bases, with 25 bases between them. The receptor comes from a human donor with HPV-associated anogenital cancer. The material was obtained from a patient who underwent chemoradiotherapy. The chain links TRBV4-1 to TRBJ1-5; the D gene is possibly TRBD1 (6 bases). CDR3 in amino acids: CASSLKAGGTPTYSNQPQHF. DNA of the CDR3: TGCGCCAGCAGCCTAAAGGCTGGCGGGACACCAACCTATAGCAATCAGCCCCAGCATTTT.